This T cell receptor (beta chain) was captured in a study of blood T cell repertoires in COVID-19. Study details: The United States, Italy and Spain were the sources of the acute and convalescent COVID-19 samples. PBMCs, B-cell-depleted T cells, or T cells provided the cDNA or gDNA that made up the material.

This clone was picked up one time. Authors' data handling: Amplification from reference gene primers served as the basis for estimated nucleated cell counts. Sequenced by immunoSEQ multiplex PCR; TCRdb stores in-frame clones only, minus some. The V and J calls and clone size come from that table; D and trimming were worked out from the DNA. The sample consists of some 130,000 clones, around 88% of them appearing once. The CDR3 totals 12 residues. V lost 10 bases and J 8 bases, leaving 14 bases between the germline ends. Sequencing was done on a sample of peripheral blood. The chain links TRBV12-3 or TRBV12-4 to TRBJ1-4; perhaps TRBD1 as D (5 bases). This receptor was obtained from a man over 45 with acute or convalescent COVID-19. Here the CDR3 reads CATSAGYEKLFF. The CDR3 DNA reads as TGTGCCACCTCCGCAGGGTACGAAAAACTGTTTTTT.